This TCR beta chain was sequenced for a study of blood T cell repertoires in COVID-19. For the study at large: Both acute and convalescent COVID-19 samples were obtained from the United States, Italy and Spain.

Methods used by the authors: Amplification of reference gene primers was used by the study to estimate nucleated cell counts. Libraries were prepared by immunoSEQ multiplex PCR; TCRdb keeps only in-frame clonotypes and omits some of them. V, J and clone size were drawn from that table, and D and trimming were deduced from the DNA. The sample includes 25,000 to 35,000 clones, about 70% of them seen just once. The receptor was isolated from a human donor in a cohort sampled during active COVID-19. The specimen sequenced was peripheral blood.

Written as DNA, the CDR3 is TGTGCCTGGAGCGCCGGGACTAGCGGGAAAGAGACCCAGTACTTC. Translation: CAWSAGTSGKETQYF. The rearrangement joins TRBV30 to TRBJ2-5; 13 bases agree with TRBD2. The germline CDR1 and CDR2 sequences are GTSNPN and SVGIG (reference sequence). V shed 3 bases, J shed 3 bases, and the junction held 4 bases outside the gene matches. The CDR3 runs 15 residues.